This entry lists 29 T cell receptor beta chains sequenced from one sample in a study of blood T cell repertoires in COVID-19. The table came from immunoSEQ multiplex PCR; TCRdb's copy has only in-frame clones and leaves some out. The sample includes hundreds of thousands of clones, under 85% of them seen just once. What was sequenced was peripheral blood. These TCRs come from a woman aged 40 to 55 with active or convalescent COVID-19.

V is TRBV20-1 and J is TRBJ2-1; 9 bases map to TRBD2. The CDR3 loop spans 15 amino acids. J gave up 6 bases and V 3 bases, and 9 bases lay outside the gene matches. Per germline, CDR1 DFQATT and CDR2 SNEGSKA (reference sequence). CDR3 residues: CSASSGGDLGNEQFF. CDR3 sequence (DNA): TGCAGTGCTAGTAGCGGGGGTGATCTAGGCAATGAGCAGTTCTTC.

This clone was counted only a few times. The gene calls are TRBV29-1 and TRBJ1-2; TRBD1 aligns across 9 bases. Losses at the gene ends were 6 bases for V and 8 bases for J; bases not matched to a gene: 7. CDR1 SQVTM and CDR2 ANQGSEA come from the germline V gene. The CDR3 has 12 residues. The CDR3 region has the DNA TGCAGCGTCCAGGACAGGGGCTGGGGCTACACCTTC. The encoded protein is CSVQDRGWGYTF.

There are a few counts of this clone. This CDR3 reads CSAREGVTQYF. CDR3 DNA sequence: TGCAGTGCTAGAGAAGGAGTGACCCAGTACTTC. The chain employs TRBV20-1 and TRBJ2-5; D is undetermined. Germline assignment: CDR1 DFQATT and CDR2 SNEGSKA (reference sequence). V lost 0 bases and J 7 bases, leaving 6 bases between the germline ends. This CDR3 comprises 11 residues.

V usage is TRBV5-5 and J usage is TRBJ2-7; 7 bases match TRBD1. The CDR3 extends over 15 amino acids. V lost 5 bases and J lost 0; bases outside the gene matches: 8. CDR1 and CDR2 (germline): SGHKS, YYEKEE (reference sequence). CDR3 bases: TGTGCCAGCAGAGCCGGACAGGCCGACTCCTACGAGCAGTACTTC. Its translation: CASRAGQADSYEQYF.

In this sample, this clone turned up once. The V and J genes are TRBV19 and TRBJ1-2; weak D call: TRBD1 (5 bases). This CDR3 has 14 amino acids. The ends were cut back, 4 bases at V and 13 bases at J, with 22 bases in the middle. Germline V lookup: CDR1 LNHDA, CDR2 SQIVND (reference sequence). Written as DNA, the CDR3 is TGTGCCAGTAGTACTAACGAACCAAGGGGAGGGTCCACCTTC. Residues: CASSTNEPRGGSTF.

The chain links TRBV7-2 to TRBJ2-1; D gene ambiguous. Deletions cut 1 base from V and 8 bases from J, with 6 bases between. Germline CDR1 is SGHTA and CDR2 is FQGNSA. There are 12 residues in the CDR3. CDR3 DNA sequence: TGTGCCAGCAGCTTAGGAGGCGATGAGCAGTTCTTC. Residues: CASSLGGDEQFF.

J is TRBJ1-2 and V is TRBV30, with TRBD1 matching 8 bases. Losses at the gene ends were 5 bases for V and 8 bases for J; bases not matched to a gene: 13. CDR3 length: 14 amino acids. CDR1 and CDR2 from the germline V gene are GTSNPN and SVGIG (reference sequence). CDR3: CAWGTGLSQRGYTF. As DNA, the CDR3 is TGTGCCTGGGGGACAGGATTGAGTCAAAGGGGCTACACCTTC.

The rearrangement joins TRBV28 to TRBJ1-1; the match to TRBD1 covers 10 bases. The CDR3 length is 14 residues. Germline lookup yields CDR1 MDHEN and CDR2 SYDVKM. With V trimmed by 2 bases and J by 5 bases, 2 bases remained unmatched. The CDR3 DNA follows: TGTGCCAGCAGTTTAGGGGACAGGGGAACTGAAGCTTTCTTT. This sequence encodes CASSLGDRGTEAFF.

In this sample, this clone turned up once. This sequence joins TRBV19 and TRBJ1-1; D is uncertain. Germline V lookup: CDR1 LNHDA, CDR2 SQIVND (reference sequence). Trimming stripped 5 bases from V and 1 base from J, with 8 bases between. This CDR3 is built from 13 residues. The CDR3 nucleotides are TGTGCCAGTAGTCACGGAGCGAACACTGAAGCTTTCTTT. It translates to CASSHGANTEAFF.

The J gene is TRBJ1-1, the V gene TRBV9; tentatively, D is TRBD1 (6 bases). The CDR3 is made up of 16 amino acids. Trimming took 1 base from V and 5 from J, leaving 18 bases between them. Germline CDR1 SGDLS, CDR2 YYNGEE. Written as DNA, the CDR3 is TGTGCCAGCAGCGTATCAGTACAGGGCTTGGGTACTGAAGCTTTCTTT. Translation: CASSVSVQGLGTEAFF.

This chain joins TRBV4-1 and TRBJ1-1; 12 positions match TRBD1. V was pared by 5 bases and J by 3 bases, with 13 bases of the junction left unmatched. The CDR3 sequence is 18 residues long. Germline loops: CDR1 MGHRA, CDR2 YSYEKL. CDR3 sequence: CASSLGTGGSRMDTEAFF. DNA for the CDR3: TGCGCCAGCAGCTTAGGGACAGGGGGCTCGCGGATGGACACTGAAGCTTTCTTT.

The rearrangement links TRBV19 to TRBJ2-5; D might be TRBD2 (6 bases). Germline V CDR1 and CDR2: LNHDA, SQIVND (reference sequence). With 5 bases removed from V and 0 bases from J, the gap between germline ends came to 7 bases. CDR3 length: 13 residues. The CDR3, as DNA: TGTGCCAGTAGTCCGGGGGACCAAGAGACCCAGTACTTC. Translation gives CASSPGDQETQYF.

This clone was counted a single time. This chain links TRBV30 with TRBJ2-2; TRBD1 is a possible D gene (6 bases). This CDR3 spans 13 amino acids. V shed 3 bases and J shed 4 bases, with 9 bases lying between them. Germline-derived CDR1 and CDR2 are GTSNPN and SVGIG (reference sequence). The CDR3, as DNA: TGTGCCTGGAGACAGGGAAGCACCGGGGAGCTGTTTTTT. Its translation: CAWRQGSTGELFF.

The V and J genes are TRBV30 and TRBJ1-6, with 11 positions matching TRBD1. J lost 3 bases, V lost 2 bases, and 6 bases had no gene match. This CDR3 has 17 amino acids. Looked up from germline, CDR1 is GTSNPN and CDR2 is SVGIG (reference sequence). The CDR3 sequence: CAWSSGTGGFYNSPLHF. CDR3 bases: TGTGCCTGGAGTTCCGGGACAGGGGGTTTCTATAATTCACCCCTCCACTTT.

With respect to this clone: The junction does not match germline at one end; this may be a read error. The chain combines TRBV6-1 with TRBJ1-5, with TRBD1 identical over 8 bases. The CDR3 is 18 amino acids. Germline V gene lookup returns CDR1 MNHNS and CDR2 SASEGT. CDR3 nucleotide sequence: TGTGCCAGCAATGAAGGCCCAGACAGGGGAATAGGCAATCAGCCCCAGCATTTT. It is translated as CASNEGPDRGIGNQPQHF.

CDR3 amino acids: CASSLDSGARTDTQYF. DNA for the CDR3: TGTGCCAGCAGCTTAGATAGCGGGGCACGAACAGATACGCAGTATTTT. The chain joins TRBV7-9 to TRBJ2-3; 8 nucleotides line up with TRBD2. Germline V gene lookup returns CDR1 SEHNR and CDR2 FQNEAQ (reference sequence). This CDR3 comprises 16 residues. J gave up 3 bases and V 1 base, and 6 bases lay outside the gene matches.

The chain employs TRBV25-1 and TRBJ1-5; D is undetermined. Trimming took off 1 base at V and 3 bases at J, with 7 bases between the two ends. Germline assignment: CDR1 MGHDK and CDR2 SYGVNS. The CDR3 contains 14 residues. Written as DNA, the CDR3 is TGTGCCAGCAGTGAATTCGGTACCAATCAGCCCCAGCATTTT. This encodes CASSEFGTNQPQHF.

The chain carries TRBV27 and TRBJ1-2; TRBD1 might be the D (6 bases). The V gene's germline CDR1 is MNHEY and CDR2 SMNVEV (reference sequence). V was pared by 10 bases and J by 6 bases, with 15 bases between. This CDR3 spans 12 amino acids. The CDR3 sequence: CATRKGGDGYTF. CDR3 nucleotides: TGTGCCACCAGGAAAGGGGGGGATGGCTACACCTTC.

This chain connects TRBV19 to TRBJ1-6, with 8 bases aligning to TRBD1. With 7 bases clipped from V and 4 bases from J, the junction kept 18 bases outside the gene matches. In germline, CDR1 is LNHDA, CDR2 SQIVND (reference sequence). The CDR3 is made up of 19 amino acids. CDR3 bases: TGTGCCAGTACCCTAGTCCGGGACAGGCCCTTGAATTATAATTCACCCCTCCACTTT. Amino acid sequence: CASTLVRDRPLNYNSPLHF.

The genes are TRBV6-2 or TRBV6-3 and TRBJ2-2; D not certain. The germline V gene has CDR1 MNHEY and CDR2 SVGEGT. Between the trimmed V and J ends, which lost 4 bases and 3 bases, there was a span of 9 bases. CDR3 size: 14 residues. CDR3 protein: CASSSGRDTGELFF. The CDR3 DNA reads as TGTGCCAGCAGTTCTGGCCGGGACACCGGGGAGCTGTTTTTT.

This clone was picked up a small number of times. The chain carries TRBV12-3 or TRBV12-4 and TRBJ2-2; maybe TRBD2 (5 bases). V was pared by 8 bases and J by 5 bases, with 9 bases between. The CDR3 consists of 12 residues. The CDR3 DNA follows: TGTGCCAGCTCCCCGGGGACCGGGGAGCTGTTTTTT. Protein: CASSPGTGELFF.

This clone was seen repeatedly, ten times or more. The chain combines TRBV5-1 with TRBJ2-5, with D possibly matching TRBD1 (5 bases). CDR3 size: 15 residues. V was pared by 0 bases and J by 5 bases, with 14 bases between. Germline CDR1 and CDR2: SGHRS and YFSETQ. The CDR3 DNA follows: TGCGCCAGCAGCTTGGGGCAGGGAAGCATGGAGACCCAGTACTTC. It yields the protein CASSLGQGSMETQYF.

The J gene is TRBJ1-2, the V gene TRBV6-5; D might be TRBD1 (5 bases). Germline-derived CDR1 and CDR2 are MNHEY and SVGAGI. CDR3 length equals 15 residues. Trimming cost V 7 bases and J 0 bases, with 15 bases left between them. The chain's CDR3 is CASKPDTLSNYGYTF. CDR3 nucleotides: TGTGCCAGCAAACCGGACACCTTATCTAACTATGGCTACACCTTC.

This clone has just a few counts. Other nucleotide sequences from this sample produce the same CDR3. This chain links TRBV10-3 with TRBJ2-3; possibly TRBD1 for D (6 bases). Germline V gives CDR1 ENHRY, CDR2 SYGVKD. This CDR3 has 12 amino acids. V lost 10 bases to trimming and J lost 5 bases, with 13 bases between them. The CDR3 DNA is TGTGCCACCACAGGGTCGGAAGATACGCAGTATTTT. It yields the protein CATTGSEDTQYF.

The chain recombines TRBV10-2 with TRBJ1-6; perhaps TRBD1 as D (5 bases). The CDR3 covers 13 residues. CDR1 and CDR2 (germline): WSHSY, SAAADI. V was cut by 2 bases and J by 16 bases, with 15 bases left in between. The CDR3 DNA is TGCGCCAGCAGTGAGCGACTGCCCGGGGGACTCCACTTT. Its protein is CASSERLPGGLHF.

This chain connects TRBV5-1 to TRBJ1-3, with 9 bases lining up with TRBD1. J was trimmed by 0 bases and V by 3 bases; bases with no gene match: 4. This CDR3 region has 16 residues. Germline V gene lookup returns CDR1 SGHRS and CDR2 YFSETQ. CDR3 protein: CASSWGQGGSGNTIYF. The CDR3 coding sequence is TGCGCCAGCAGCTGGGGACAGGGAGGCTCTGGAAACACCATATATTTT.

The chain is built from TRBV3-1 (or the pseudogene TRBV3-2) and TRBJ2-5, with a weak D call TRBD2 (7 bases). V lost 3 bases to trimming and J lost 5 bases, with 13 bases between them. This CDR3 is built from 14 residues. Germline V gene sequence: CDR1 LGHDT, CDR2 YNNKEL (reference sequence). The CDR3 protein is CASSQRGGRETQYF. The CDR3 DNA is TGTGCCAGCAGCCAGAGGGGGGGGCGCGAGACCCAGTACTTC.

V and J are TRBV28 and TRBJ2-5; 10 bases are a match to TRBD1. V lost 5 bases and J lost 1; bases outside the gene matches: 16. The CDR3 sequence is 19 residues long. Looked up from germline, CDR1 is MDHEN and CDR2 is SYDVKM. The CDR3 loop is CASSPPLADRGKGQETQYF. The CDR3 nucleotides are TGTGCCAGCAGTCCCCCGCTGGCGGACAGGGGGAAAGGCCAAGAGACCCAGTACTTC.

This chain connects TRBV27 to TRBJ1-2, with D possibly TRBD1 on 5 matching bases. This CDR3 region has 15 residues. Germline lookup yields CDR1 MNHEY and CDR2 SMNVEV (reference sequence). Trimming removed 3 bases at V and 4 bases at J, with 15 bases between. The CDR3 spells CASSLGGPLSYGYTF. CDR3 sequence (DNA): TGTGCCAGCAGTTTGGGGGGTCCATTAAGCTATGGCTACACCTTC.